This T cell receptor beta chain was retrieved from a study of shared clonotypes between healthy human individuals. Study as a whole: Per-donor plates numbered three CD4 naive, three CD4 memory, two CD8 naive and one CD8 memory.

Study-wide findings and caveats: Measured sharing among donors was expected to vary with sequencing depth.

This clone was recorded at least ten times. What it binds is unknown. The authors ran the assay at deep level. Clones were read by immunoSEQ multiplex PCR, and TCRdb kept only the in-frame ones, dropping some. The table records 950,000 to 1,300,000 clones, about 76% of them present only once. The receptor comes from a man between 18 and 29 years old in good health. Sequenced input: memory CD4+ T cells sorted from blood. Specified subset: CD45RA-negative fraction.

As DNA, the CDR3 is TGTGCCAGCAGTACGGTCCGGCGTAAAGCTTTCTTT. Amino acids: CASSTVRRKAFF. The V call is TRBV7-2, the J call TRBJ1-1; unclear D gene. The CDR3 totals 12 residues. Trimming shortened V by 6 bases and J by 9 bases, and 14 bases separated the two germline ends. Germline loops: CDR1 SGHTA, CDR2 FQGNSA.